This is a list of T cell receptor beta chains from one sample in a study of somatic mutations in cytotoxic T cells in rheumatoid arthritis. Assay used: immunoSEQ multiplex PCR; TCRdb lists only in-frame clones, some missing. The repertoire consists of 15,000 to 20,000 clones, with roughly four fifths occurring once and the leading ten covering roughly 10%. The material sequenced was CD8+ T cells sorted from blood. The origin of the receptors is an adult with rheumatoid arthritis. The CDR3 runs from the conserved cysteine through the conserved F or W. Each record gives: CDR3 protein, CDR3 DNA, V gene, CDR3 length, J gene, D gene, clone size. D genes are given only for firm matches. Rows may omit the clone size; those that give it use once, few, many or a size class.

CDR3 protein: CASSSAGQHNEKLFF; CDR3 DNA: TGTGCCAGCAGCTCCGCGGGACAGCATAATGAAAAACTGTTTTTT; V gene: TRBV7-8; CDR3 length: 15; J gene: TRBJ1-4; D gene: TRBD1; clone size: NA
CDR3 protein: CASSLTPLGPEAFF; CDR3 DNA: TGTGCCAGCAGCTTAACACCCCTAGGACCTGAAGCTTTCTTT; V gene: TRBV7-6; CDR3 length: 14; J gene: TRBJ1-1; D gene: NA; clone size: NA
CDR3 protein: CASSLDGEGGYYGYTF; CDR3 DNA: TGTGCCAGCAGCTTAGATGGTGAGGGTGGCTACTATGGCTACACCTTC; V gene: TRBV11-2; CDR3 length: 16; J gene: TRBJ1-2; D gene: NA; clone size: NA
CDR3 protein: CASSLPPGQHYEQFF; CDR3 DNA: TGTGCCAGCAGCTTACCTCCGGGACAGCACTATGAGCAGTTCTTC; V gene: TRBV11-2; CDR3 length: 15; J gene: TRBJ2-1; D gene: TRBD1; clone size: NA
CDR3 protein: CASSFDLTSSGANVLTF; CDR3 DNA: TGTGCCAGCAGCTTTGACCTTACGAGCTCTGGGGCCAACGTCCTGACTTTC; V gene: TRBV7-9; CDR3 length: 17; J gene: TRBJ2-6; D gene: NA; clone size: NA
CDR3 protein: CASTGGTAGGEKLFF; CDR3 DNA: TGTGCCAGCACCGGGGGCACAGCCGGCGGTGAAAAACTGTTTTTT; V gene: TRBV7-9; CDR3 length: 15; J gene: TRBJ1-4; D gene: NA; clone size: NA
CDR3 protein: CASTSTLHEQYF; CDR3 DNA: TGTGCCAGCACTTCTACCCTCCACGAGCAGTACTTC; V gene: TRBV27; CDR3 length: 12; J gene: TRBJ2-7; D gene: NA; clone size: NA
CDR3 protein: CASSLSHRNEQFF; CDR3 DNA: TGTGCCAGCAGTTTATCCCACAGGAATGAGCAGTTCTTC; V gene: TRBV27; CDR3 length: 13; J gene: TRBJ2-1; D gene: NA; clone size: NA
CDR3 protein: CAISEAANTGELFF; CDR3 DNA: TGTGCCATCAGTGAGGCAGCGAACACCGGGGAGCTGTTTTTT; V gene: TRBV10-3; CDR3 length: 14; J gene: TRBJ2-2; D gene: NA; clone size: few
CDR3 protein: CATSRDLADNSPLHF; CDR3 DNA: TGTGCCACCAGCAGAGATTTGGCAGATAATTCACCCCTCCACTTT; V gene: TRBV15; CDR3 length: 15; J gene: TRBJ1-6; D gene: NA; clone size: NA
CDR3 protein: CASSSQLAGLHSYEQYF; CDR3 DNA: TGCGCCAGCAGCTCGCAGCTAGCGGGACTCCACTCCTACGAGCAGTACTTC; V gene: TRBV5-1; CDR3 length: 17; J gene: TRBJ2-7; D gene: TRBD2; clone size: NA
CDR3 protein: CASSLGRVPDTQYF; CDR3 DNA: TGTGCCAGCAGCTTGGGTAGGGTACCAGATACGCAGTATTTT; V gene: TRBV5-4; CDR3 length: 14; J gene: TRBJ2-3; D gene: NA; clone size: NA
CDR3 protein: CASGGDRGRYTEAFF; CDR3 DNA: TGTGCCAGCGGCGGGGACAGGGGGAGGTACACTGAAGCTTTCTTT; V gene: TRBV27; CDR3 length: 15; J gene: TRBJ1-1; D gene: TRBD1; clone size: few
CDR3 protein: CASKGVGQNYGYTF; CDR3 DNA: TGTGCCAGCAAGGGGGTGGGACAAAACTATGGCTACACCTTC; V gene: TRBV5-6; CDR3 length: 14; J gene: TRBJ1-2; D gene: NA; clone size: NA
CDR3 protein: CASRTDRGGGWTEAFF; CDR3 DNA: TGTGCCAGCCGCACGGATAGGGGAGGGGGATGGACTGAAGCTTTCTTT; V gene: TRBV27; CDR3 length: 16; J gene: TRBJ1-1; D gene: NA; clone size: NA
CDR3 protein: CASEGTGGYTF; CDR3 DNA: TGTGCCAGCGAGGGGACAGGGGGCTACACCTTC; V gene: TRBV9; CDR3 length: 11; J gene: TRBJ1-2; D gene: TRBD1; clone size: NA
CDR3 protein: CASSLGGQGKTGELFF; CDR3 DNA: TGTGCCAGCAGCCTAGGAGGACAGGGAAAAACCGGGGAGCTGTTTTTT; V gene: TRBV7-3; CDR3 length: 16; J gene: TRBJ2-2; D gene: TRBD1; clone size: NA